The 3 T cell receptor beta chains presented below share a single source sample, sequenced in a study of OX40 agonist ivuxolimab in advanced cancers. Method: immunoSEQ multiplex PCR; TCRdb's copy keeps in-frame clones and lacks some. The sample has under 95,000 clones, approximately 89% seen once; the top ten hold over 0.15%. Source: CD4+ or CD8+ T cells sorted from blood, taken in a trial of the OX40 agonist ivuxolimab. The receptors originated from an adult with an advanced solid tumor such as melanoma, head and neck, liver or kidney cancer.

The genes are TRBV28 and TRBJ1-2; D remains unclear. CDR3 length equals 14 residues. The germline V and J ends were trimmed by 8 bases and 0 bases, with 13 bases remaining between them. Germline V lookup: CDR1 MDHEN, CDR2 SYDVKM. The CDR3 here is CASQEAGSNYGYTF. CDR3 DNA sequence: TGTGCCAGCCAGGAGGCGGGGTCTAACTATGGCTACACCTTC.

J is TRBJ1-2 and V is TRBV6-1, with TRBD1 identical over 9 bases. After removal of 7 bases from V and 4 bases from J, the junction contained 7 bases not matched to a gene. The CDR3 totals 14 residues. CDR1 and CDR2 from the germline V gene are MNHNS and SASEGT. CDR3 loop: CASTLDRGAYGYTF. CDR3 bases: TGTGCCAGCACCCTGGACAGGGGAGCCTATGGCTACACCTTC.

The chain employs TRBV30 and TRBJ1-2; D uncertain. From germline, CDR1 is GTSNPN and CDR2 SVGIG (reference sequence). V was shortened by 2 bases and J by 8 bases, with 15 bases between the two germline ends. The length of the CDR3 is 13 residues. The CDR3, as DNA: TGTGCCTGGAGTAGAGACCGTCCCCCGGGCTACACCTTC. Protein sequence: CAWSRDRPPGYTF. The whole variable domain, filled in from reference TRBV30 and TRBJ1-2, reads SQTIHQWPATLVQPVGSPLSLECTVEGTSNPNLYWYRQAAGRGLQLLFYSVGIGQISSEVPQNLSASRPQDRQFILSSKKLLLSDSGFYLCAWSRDRPPGYTFGSGTRLTVV.